A single sample is the source of the 6 T cell receptor beta chains below, sequenced in a study of T cells in localized non-small cell lung cancer. Clones were sequenced by immunoSEQ multiplex PCR, and TCRdb holds only the in-frame ones, with some missing. The data show roughly 66,000 clones, approximately 87% seen once. The specimen was peripheral blood, collected before any cancer treatment. The receptors stem from a woman aged 40-75 years with stage I lung adenocarcinoma.

This chain connects TRBV6-5 to TRBJ1-2; a possible D gene is TRBD1 (5 bases). Germline values: CDR1 MNHEY, CDR2 SVGAGI. This CDR3 has 16 residues. Trimming left V 0 bases short and J 6 bases short, with 17 bases between. The CDR3 DNA follows: TGTGCCAGCAGTTACTCTTACGTCAGGGAGACGGATGGCTACACCTTC. Translated: CASSYSYVRETDGYTF.

V usage is TRBV6-6 and J usage is TRBJ1-4, with 10 bases aligning to TRBD1. V was clipped by 4 bases and J by 7 bases; unmatched bases: 6. CDR1 and CDR2 (germline): MNHNY, SVGAGI (reference sequence). The CDR3 length is 15 residues. The CDR3 nucleotides read TGTGCCAGCAGTTGCTCGACAGGGGGCGTTGAAAAACTGTTTTTT. It specifies CASSCSTGGVEKLFF.

J is TRBJ2-2 and V is TRBV28; D remains ambiguous. Germline V lookup: CDR1 MDHEN, CDR2 SYDVKM. Trimming took off 1 base at V and 7 bases at J, with 4 bases between the two ends. This CDR3 region has 12 residues. CDR3 coding DNA: TGTGCCAGCAGTTTATTGGTCGGGGAGCTGTTTTTT. Translation: CASSLLVGELFF.

The chain has TRBV6-1 and TRBJ1-1, with D possibly being TRBD1 (6 bases). Germline V gene lookup returns CDR1 MNHNS and CDR2 SASEGT. With 5 bases removed from V and 5 bases from J, the gap between germline ends came to 15 bases. The CDR3 has 14 residues. The CDR3 nucleotides are TGTGCCAGCAGTAGTAAACAGGGAAAGACTGAAGCTTTCTTT. Protein product: CASSSKQGKTEAFF.

The J gene is TRBJ2-3, the V gene TRBV7-2, with D perhaps matching TRBD1 (5 bases). From germline, CDR1 is SGHTA and CDR2 FQGNSA. The CDR3 runs to 16 residues. Deletions cut 5 bases from V and 0 bases from J, with 15 bases between. CDR3 in amino acids: CASSLRSQGSTDTQYF. CDR3 sequence (DNA): TGTGCCAGCAGCCTTAGATCGCAGGGTAGCACAGATACGCAGTATTTT.

The chain combines TRBV9 with TRBJ2-5, with TRBD2 identical over 9 bases. The CDR3 loop spans 16 amino acids. The V gene end was trimmed by 0 bases and the J gene end by 5 bases; junction bases not matched to a gene: 8. Looked up from germline, CDR1 is SGDLS and CDR2 is YYNGEE. In nucleotides, the CDR3 is TGTGCCAGCAGCGTAGGCCTAGCGGGGAAGGGGGAGACCCAGTACTTC. This codes for CASSVGLAGKGETQYF. The full variable domain, rest sourced from reference TRBV9 and TRBJ2-5, is DSGVTQTPKHLITATGQRVTLRCSPRSGDLSVYWYQQSLDQGLQFLIQYYNGEERAKGNILERFSAQQFPDLHSELNLSSLELGDSALYFCASSVGLAGKGETQYFGPGTRLLVL.